The TCR beta chain described here comes from a study of response to subunit inactivated influenza vaccine. Broader study findings: Researchers suggested that each seasonal influenza vaccination recruits few new T cells.

The CDR3 has 14 residues. Germline CDR1 and CDR2: MGHRA and YSYEKL. V was cut by 4 bases and J by 6 bases, with 13 bases left in between. With regard to this clonotype: Its target is unknown.

Each CDR3 protein gets one entry after TCRdb re-called the RT-PCR reads with MiXCR. The sample shows about 700,000 distinct CDR3 sequences, 15% to 17% of them seen only once. The chain carries TRBV4-1 and TRBJ1-5; D not resolved. This clonotype was sampled from a man in his fifties who received an inactivated influenza vaccine. The sequencing here drew on PBMCs from blood, taken 11 to 12 days after vaccination. CDR3 DNA sequence: TGCGCCAGCAGCCCCCATCAGGTTGGTCAGCCCCAGCATTTT. It translates to CASSPHQVGQPQHF.